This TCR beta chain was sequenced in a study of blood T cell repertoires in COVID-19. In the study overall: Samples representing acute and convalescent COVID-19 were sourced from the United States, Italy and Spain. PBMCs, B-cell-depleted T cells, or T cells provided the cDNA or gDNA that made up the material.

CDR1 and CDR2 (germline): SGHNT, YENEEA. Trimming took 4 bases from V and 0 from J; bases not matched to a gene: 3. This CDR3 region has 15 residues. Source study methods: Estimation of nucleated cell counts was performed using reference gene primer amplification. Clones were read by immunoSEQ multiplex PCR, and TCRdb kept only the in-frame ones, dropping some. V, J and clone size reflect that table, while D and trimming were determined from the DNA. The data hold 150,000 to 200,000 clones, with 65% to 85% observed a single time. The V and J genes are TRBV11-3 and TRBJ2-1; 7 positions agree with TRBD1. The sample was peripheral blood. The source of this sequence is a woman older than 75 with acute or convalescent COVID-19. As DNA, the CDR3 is TGTGCCAGCAGCTCGACAGGGAGCTCCTACAATGAGCAGTTCTTC. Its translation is CASSSTGSSYNEQFF.